This T cell receptor (beta chain) was obtained from a study of cytomegalovirus exposure and HLA in healthy donors. Study summary: HLA-typed donors were the source of 86 million or so unique TCRs held in an early data release.

Primers for the PCR totalled 60 Vbeta and 13 Jbeta. TCRdb's table, derived via immunoSEQ multiplex PCR, lists solely in-frame clones and lacks some. The data contain about 89,000 clones, 75% to 90% of them seen just once; the ten biggest clones take up about 7.7%. The CDR3 runs 12 residues. The germline CDR1 and CDR2 sequences are SGHAT and FQNNGV. V gave up 6 bases and J gave up 13 bases, with 18 bases separating them. Sequencing used PBMCs. This receptor was obtained from a man aged 35 to 55 in good health and CMV-seropositive. The chain has TRBV11-2 and TRBJ2-5; a possible D gene is TRBD2 (5 bases). Written as DNA, the CDR3 is TGTGCCAGCAGTCGTGACCCGGGGTCCCGGTACTTC. It is translated as CASSRDPGSRYF. Together with reference TRBV11-2 and TRBJ2-5, the CDR3 gives the full variable domain: EAGVAQSPRYKIIEKRQSVAFWCNPISGHATLYWYQQILGQGPKLLIQFQNNGVVDDSQLPKDRFSAERLKGVDSTLKIQPAKLEDSAVYLCASSRDPGSRYFGPGTRLLVL.